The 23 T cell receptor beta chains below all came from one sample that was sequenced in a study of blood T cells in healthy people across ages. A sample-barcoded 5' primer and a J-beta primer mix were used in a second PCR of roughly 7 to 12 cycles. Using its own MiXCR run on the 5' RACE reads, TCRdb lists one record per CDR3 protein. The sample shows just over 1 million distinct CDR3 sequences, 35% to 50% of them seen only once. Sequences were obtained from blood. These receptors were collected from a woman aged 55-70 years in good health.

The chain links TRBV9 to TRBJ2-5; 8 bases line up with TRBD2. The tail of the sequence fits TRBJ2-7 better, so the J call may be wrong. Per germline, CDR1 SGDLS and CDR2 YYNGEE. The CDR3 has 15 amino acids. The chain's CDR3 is CASSAYDSGGYEQYF. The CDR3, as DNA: TGTGCCAGCAGCGCCTACGACAGCGGGGGTTACGAGCAGTACTTC.

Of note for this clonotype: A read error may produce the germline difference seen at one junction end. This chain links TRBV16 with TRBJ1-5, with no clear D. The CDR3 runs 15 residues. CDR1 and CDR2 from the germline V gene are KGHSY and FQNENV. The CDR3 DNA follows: TGTGCCGGCAGCCAATCGCAAAACCCTAATCAGCCCCAGCATTTT. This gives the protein CAGSQSQNPNQPQHF.

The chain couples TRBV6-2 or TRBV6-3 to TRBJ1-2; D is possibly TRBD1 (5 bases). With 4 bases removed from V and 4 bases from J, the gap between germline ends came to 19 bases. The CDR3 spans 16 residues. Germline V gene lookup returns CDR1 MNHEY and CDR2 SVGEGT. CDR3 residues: CASSSGYDSASYGYTF. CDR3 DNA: TGTGCCAGCAGTTCGGGGTACGACAGTGCATCCTATGGCTACACCTTC.

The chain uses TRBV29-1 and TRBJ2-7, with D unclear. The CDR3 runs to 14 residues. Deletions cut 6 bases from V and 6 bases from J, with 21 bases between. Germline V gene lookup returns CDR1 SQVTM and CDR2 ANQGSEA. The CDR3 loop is CSVIDHNQAFEQYF. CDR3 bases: TGCAGCGTGATCGACCATAACCAGGCGTTCGAGCAGTACTTC.

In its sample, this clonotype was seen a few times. This CDR3 is CASSLGQGAEQYF. CDR3 coding DNA: TGTGCCAGCAGCTTAGGACAGGGCGCCGAGCAGTACTTC. The chain couples TRBV7-9 to TRBJ2-5, with 7 bases that match TRBD1. The better agreement between TRBJ2-7 and the DNA end casts doubt on the J call. The germline CDR1 and CDR2 sequences are SEHNR and FQNEAQ (reference sequence). The CDR3 length is 13 residues.

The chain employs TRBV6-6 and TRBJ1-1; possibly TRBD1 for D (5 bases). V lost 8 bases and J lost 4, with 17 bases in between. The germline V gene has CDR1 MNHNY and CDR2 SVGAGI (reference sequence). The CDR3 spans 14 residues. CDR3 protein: CASLGEQAVTEAFF. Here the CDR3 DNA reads TGTGCCAGCCTTGGGGAACAGGCGGTCACTGAAGCTTTCTTT.

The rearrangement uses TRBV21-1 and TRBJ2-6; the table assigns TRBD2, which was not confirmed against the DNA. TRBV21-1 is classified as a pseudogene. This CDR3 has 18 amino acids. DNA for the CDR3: TGTGCCAGCAGCAAATATCGGGATTGGAACTCTGGGGCCAACGTCCTGACTTTC. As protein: CASSKYRDWNSGANVLTF.

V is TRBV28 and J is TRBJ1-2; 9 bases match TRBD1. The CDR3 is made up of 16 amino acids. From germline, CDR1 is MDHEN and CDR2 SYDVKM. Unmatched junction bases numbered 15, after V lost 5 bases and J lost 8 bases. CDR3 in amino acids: CASSLPTWTGVQGYTF. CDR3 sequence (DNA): TGTGCCAGCAGTCTACCAACTTGGACAGGGGTTCAAGGCTACACCTTC.

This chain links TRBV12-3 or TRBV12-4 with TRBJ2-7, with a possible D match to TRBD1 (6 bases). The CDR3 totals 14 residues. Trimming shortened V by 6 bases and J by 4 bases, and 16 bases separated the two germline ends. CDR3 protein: CASRPGHRPYEQYF. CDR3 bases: TGTGCCAGCAGACCGGGACATAGACCTTACGAGCAGTACTTC.

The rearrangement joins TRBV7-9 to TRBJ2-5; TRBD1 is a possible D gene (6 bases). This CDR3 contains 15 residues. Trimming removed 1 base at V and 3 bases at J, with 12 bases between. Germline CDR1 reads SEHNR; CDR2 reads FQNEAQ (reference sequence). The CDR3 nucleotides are TGTGCCAGCAGCTTAGAAGGCAGGACAGAAGAGACCCAGTACTTC. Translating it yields CASSLEGRTEETQYF.

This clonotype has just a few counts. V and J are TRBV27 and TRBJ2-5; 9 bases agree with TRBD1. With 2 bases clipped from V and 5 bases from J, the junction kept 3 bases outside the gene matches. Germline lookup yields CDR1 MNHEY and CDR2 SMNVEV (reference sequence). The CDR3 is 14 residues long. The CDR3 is CASSLQQGAETQYF. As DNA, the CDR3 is TGTGCCAGCAGTTTACAACAGGGGGCGGAGACCCAGTACTTC.

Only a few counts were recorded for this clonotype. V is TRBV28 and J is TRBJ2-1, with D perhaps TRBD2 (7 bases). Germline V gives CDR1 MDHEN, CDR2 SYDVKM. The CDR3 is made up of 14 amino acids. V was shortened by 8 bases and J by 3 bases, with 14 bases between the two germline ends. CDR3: CASGGGGVYNEQFF. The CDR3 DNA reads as TGTGCCAGCGGGGGCGGGGGCGTCTACAATGAGCAGTTCTTC.

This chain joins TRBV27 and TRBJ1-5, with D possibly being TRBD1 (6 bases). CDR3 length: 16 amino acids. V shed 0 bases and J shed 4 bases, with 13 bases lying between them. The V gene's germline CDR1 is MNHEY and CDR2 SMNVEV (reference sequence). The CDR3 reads CASSLSSGAGNQPQHF. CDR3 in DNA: TGTGCCAGCAGTTTATCATCGGGGGCGGGGAATCAGCCCCAGCATTTT.

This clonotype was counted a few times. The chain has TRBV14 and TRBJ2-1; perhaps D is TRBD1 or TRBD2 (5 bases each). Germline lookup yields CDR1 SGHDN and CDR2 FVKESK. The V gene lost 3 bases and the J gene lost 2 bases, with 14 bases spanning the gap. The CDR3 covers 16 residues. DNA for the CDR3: TGTGCCAGCAGCCACGACAGCGGCCTTCCCTACAATGAGCAGTTCTTC. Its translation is CASSHDSGLPYNEQFF.

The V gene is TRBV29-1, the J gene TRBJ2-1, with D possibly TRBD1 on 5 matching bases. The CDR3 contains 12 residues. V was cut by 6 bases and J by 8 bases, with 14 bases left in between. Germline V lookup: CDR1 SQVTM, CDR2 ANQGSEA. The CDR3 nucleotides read TGCAGCGTCGATAAGGGGTACGATGAGCAGTTCTTC. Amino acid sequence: CSVDKGYDEQFF.

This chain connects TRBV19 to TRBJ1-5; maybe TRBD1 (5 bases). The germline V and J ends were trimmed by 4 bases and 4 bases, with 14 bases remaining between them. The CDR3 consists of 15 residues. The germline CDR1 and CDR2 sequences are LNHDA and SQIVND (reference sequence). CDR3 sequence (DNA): TGTGCCAGTAGTAGAGGAGGGACTAGGAATCAGCCCCAGCATTTT. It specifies CASSRGGTRNQPQHF. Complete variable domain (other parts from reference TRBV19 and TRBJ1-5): DGGITQSPKYLFRKEGQNVTLSCEQNLNHDAMYWYRQDPGQGLRLIYYSQIVNDFQKGDIAEGYSVSREKKESFPLTVTSAQKNPTAFYLCASSRGGTRNQPQHFGDGTRLSIL.

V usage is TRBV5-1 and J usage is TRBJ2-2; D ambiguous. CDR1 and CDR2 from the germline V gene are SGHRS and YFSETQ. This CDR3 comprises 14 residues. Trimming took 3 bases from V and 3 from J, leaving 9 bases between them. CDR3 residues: CASSSEGYTGELFF. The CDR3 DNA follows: TGCGCCAGCAGCTCGGAAGGGTACACCGGGGAGCTGTTTTTT.

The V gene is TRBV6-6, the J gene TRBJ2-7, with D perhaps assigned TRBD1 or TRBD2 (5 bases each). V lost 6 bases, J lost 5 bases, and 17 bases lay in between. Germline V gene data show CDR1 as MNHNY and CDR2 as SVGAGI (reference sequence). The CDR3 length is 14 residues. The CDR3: CASRTGGKADEQYF. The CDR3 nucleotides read TGTGCCAGCAGAACTGGGGGAAAAGCGGACGAGCAGTACTTC.

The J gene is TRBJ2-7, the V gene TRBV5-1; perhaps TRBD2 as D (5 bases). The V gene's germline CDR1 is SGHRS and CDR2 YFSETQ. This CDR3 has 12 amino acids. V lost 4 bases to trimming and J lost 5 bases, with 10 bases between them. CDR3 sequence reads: CASSGGLNEQYF. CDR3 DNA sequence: TGCGCCAGCAGCGGTGGACTTAACGAGCAGTACTTC.

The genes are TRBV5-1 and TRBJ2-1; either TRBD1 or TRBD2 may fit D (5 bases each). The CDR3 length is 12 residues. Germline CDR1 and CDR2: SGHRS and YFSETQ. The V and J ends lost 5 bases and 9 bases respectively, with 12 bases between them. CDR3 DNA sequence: TGCGCCAGCAGTCCTCCGAGGGGTGAGCAGTTCTTC. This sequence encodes CASSPPRGEQFF.

The CDR3 protein is CASSQGQGAAQPQHF. CDR3 in DNA: TGTGCCAGCAGCCAAGGACAGGGGGCTGCGCAGCCCCAGCATTTT. The genes are TRBV7-6 and TRBJ1-5, with 11 bases aligning to TRBD1. The germline gives CDR1 SGHVS, CDR2 FNYEAQ. The CDR3 spans 15 residues. Losses at the gene ends were 5 bases for V and 7 bases for J; bases not matched to a gene: 7. The full variable domain, completed using reference TRBV7-6 and TRBJ1-5, is GAGVSQSPRYKVTKRGQDVALRCDPISGHVSLYWYRQALGQGPEFLTYFNYEAQQDKSGLPNDRFSAERPEGSISTLTIQRTEQRDSAMYRCASSQGQGAAQPQHFGDGTRLSIL.

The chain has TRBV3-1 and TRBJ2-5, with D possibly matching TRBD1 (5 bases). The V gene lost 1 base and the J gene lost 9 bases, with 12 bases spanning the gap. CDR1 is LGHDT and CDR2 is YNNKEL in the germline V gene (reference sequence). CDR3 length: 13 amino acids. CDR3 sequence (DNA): TGTGCCAGCAGCCAAGTTGCTGAAGGGGCCCAGTACTTC. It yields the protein CASSQVAEGAQYF.

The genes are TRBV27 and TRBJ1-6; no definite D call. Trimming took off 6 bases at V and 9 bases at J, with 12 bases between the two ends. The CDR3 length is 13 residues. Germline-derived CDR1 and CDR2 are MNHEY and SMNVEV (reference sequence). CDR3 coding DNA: TGTGCCAGCAGACCCGCGGCGGCTTCACCCCTCCACTTT. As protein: CASRPAAASPLHF.